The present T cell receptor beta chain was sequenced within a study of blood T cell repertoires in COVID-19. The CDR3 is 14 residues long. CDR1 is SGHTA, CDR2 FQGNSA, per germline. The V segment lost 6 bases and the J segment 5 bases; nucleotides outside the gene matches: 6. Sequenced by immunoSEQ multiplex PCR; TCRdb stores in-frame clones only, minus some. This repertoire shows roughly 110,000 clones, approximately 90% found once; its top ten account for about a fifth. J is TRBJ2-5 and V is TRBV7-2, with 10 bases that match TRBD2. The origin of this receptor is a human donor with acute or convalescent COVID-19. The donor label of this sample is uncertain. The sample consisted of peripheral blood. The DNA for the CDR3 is TGTGCCAGCAGGAATAGAGCGGGAGGGGAGACCCAGTACTTC. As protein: CASRNRAGGETQYF. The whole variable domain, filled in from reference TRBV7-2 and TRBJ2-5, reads GAGVSQSPSNKVTEKGKDVELRCDPISGHTALYWYRQSLGQGLEFLIYFQGNSAPDKSGLPSDRFSAERTGGSVSTLTIQRTQQEDSAVYLCASRNRAGGETQYFGPGTRLLVL.